Described below is a single T cell receptor (beta chain) sequence and its context. The data belong to a study of cytomegalovirus exposure and HLA in healthy donors. Per germline, CDR1 LGHNA and CDR2 YNFKEQ. With V trimmed by 1 base and J by 5 bases, 1 base remained unmatched. This CDR3 contains 15 residues. Assay: immunoSEQ multiplex PCR; the TCRdb copy retains only in-frame clones and omits some. The table has 200,000 or so clones, 80% to 90% seen once. The J gene is TRBJ2-1, the V gene TRBV4-2, with 11 bases fitting TRBD2. The clonotype was recovered from a young woman in good health and CMV-seropositive. What was sequenced was PBMCs. CDR3 bases: TGTGCCAGCAGCCAAGTGACTAGCGGGAACAATGAGCAGTTCTTC. Its protein is CASSQVTSGNNEQFF.